This record concerns one T cell receptor (beta chain) sequence. No antigen is known for it. The source of the sample is a study of T cell responses to AZD1222 COVID-19 vaccine. Study-wide points: None of the repertoires were sampled until the peak T cell response had passed.

CDR3 length: 19 amino acids. Between the trimmed V and J ends, which lost 0 bases and 0 bases, there was a span of 18 bases. Germline V gives CDR1 MGHRA, CDR2 YSYEKL. Only in-frame clones appear in the TCRdb table, and some are missing; sequencing was by immunoSEQ multiplex PCR. This sample has 95,000 to 150,000 clones, with roughly nine tenths found just once. The origin of this receptor is an adult in good health. Sequenced material: peripheral blood, taken on day 0 of AZD1222 vaccination. The chain carries TRBV4-1 and TRBJ1-3, with a weak D call TRBD1 (6 bases). DNA of the CDR3: TGCGCCAGCAGCCAAGAGGGCCGAGGGGGGGGACCCTCTGGAAACACCATATATTTT. Its protein product is CASSQEGRGGGPSGNTIYF.